The 16 T cell receptor beta chains presented below share a single source sample, sequenced in a study of cytomegalovirus exposure and HLA in healthy donors. PCR involved 60 Vbeta and 13 Jbeta primers. Method: immunoSEQ multiplex PCR; TCRdb's copy keeps in-frame clones and lacks some. Among roughly 190,000 clones listed, 79% were seen once. The sample comprised PBMCs. The receptors originated from a girl aged 5-17 years in good health and CMV-seropositive.

The V gene is TRBV11-2, the J gene TRBJ2-5; 9 bases are a match to TRBD2. The CDR3 covers 16 residues. CDR1 is SGHAT, CDR2 FQNNGV, per germline. Losses at the gene ends were 1 base for V and 1 base for J; bases not matched to a gene: 4. This chain's CDR3 is CASSLGPSGAQETQYF. The CDR3 DNA reads TGTGCCAGCAGCTTAGGTCCTAGCGGGGCCCAAGAGACCCAGTACTTC.

The V call is TRBV7-2, the J call TRBJ1-3; D perhaps matches TRBD1 (5 bases). V lost 1 base and J lost 0, with 7 bases in between. Per germline, CDR1 SGHTA and CDR2 FQGNSA. CDR3 length: 15 residues. CDR3 nucleotides: TGTGCCAGCAGCTTAGAGACAGTCTCTGGAAACACCATATATTTT. Protein sequence: CASSLETVSGNTIYF.

V is TRBV27 and J is TRBJ2-2, with a weak D call TRBD2 (7 bases). Looked up from germline, CDR1 is MNHEY and CDR2 is SMNVEV (reference sequence). V gave up 6 bases and J gave up 5 bases, with 13 bases separating them. The CDR3 is made up of 14 amino acids. The CDR3 spells CASRYRGGTGELFF. CDR3 DNA sequence: TGTGCCAGCAGATATAGGGGGGGGACCGGGGAGCTGTTTTTT.

The V and J genes are TRBV6-6 and TRBJ2-3; D is ambiguous. CDR1 is MNHNY and CDR2 is SVGAGI in the germline V gene (reference sequence). The CDR3 is made up of 15 amino acids. V gave up 0 bases and J gave up 7 bases, with 14 bases separating them. The CDR3 nucleotides read TGTGCCAGCAGTTACTCGATCCAGAATTCACATACGCAGTATTTT. Its protein is CASSYSIQNSHTQYF.

V is TRBV5-6 and J is TRBJ2-3; tentatively, D is TRBD1 (5 bases). This CDR3 comprises 14 residues. CDR1 SGHDT and CDR2 YYEEEE come from the germline V gene. Trimming stripped 4 bases from V and 0 bases from J, with 9 bases between. CDR3 region: CASSTPGSTDTQYF. The CDR3 bases are TGTGCCAGCAGCACCCCAGGGAGCACAGATACGCAGTATTTT. The whole variable domain, remainder taken from reference TRBV5-6 and TRBJ2-3, is DAGVTQSPTHLIKTRGQQVTLRCSPKSGHDTVSWYQQALGQGPQFIFQYYEEEERQRGNFPDRFSGHQFPNYSSELNVNALLLGDSALYLCASSTPGSTDTQYFGPGTRLTVL.

This sequence joins TRBV7-9 and TRBJ2-7; D might be TRBD2 (5 bases). The germline gives CDR1 SEHNR, CDR2 FQNEAQ (reference sequence). V lost 5 bases to trimming and J lost 6 bases, with 14 bases between them. The CDR3 has 13 amino acids. The CDR3 DNA reads TGTGCCAGCAGCGCACGCGGAGGCCCCGAGCAGTACTTC. Its protein product is CASSARGGPEQYF.

The table lists this clone with a few counts. This chain links TRBV10-3 with TRBJ2-7, with D maybe TRBD1 (6 bases). The germline gives CDR1 ENHRY, CDR2 SYGVKD. This CDR3 has 13 amino acids. V gave up 7 bases and J gave up 5 bases, with 15 bases separating them. For the CDR3, the DNA is TGTGCCATCACTAAGACAGGCCGGGACGAGCAGTACTTC. Amino acid sequence: CAITKTGRDEQYF.

The CDR3: CASSQGQGPNEQYF. The CDR3 coding sequence is TGCGCCAGCAGCCAAGGACAGGGACCCAACGAGCAGTACTTC. The J gene is TRBJ2-7, the V gene TRBV5-1; 8 bases map to TRBD1. J gave up 5 bases and V 4 bases, and 8 bases lay outside the gene matches. This CDR3 comprises 14 residues. Germline lookup yields CDR1 SGHRS and CDR2 YFSETQ. The complete variable domain, with remaining parts taken from reference TRBV5-1 and TRBJ2-7, reads KAGVTQTPRYLIKTRGQQVTLSCSPISGHRSVSWYQQTPGQGLQFLFEYFSETQRNKGNFPGRFSGRQFSNSRSEMNVSTLELGDSALYLCASSQGQGPNEQYFGPGTRLTVT.

J is TRBJ1-4 and V is TRBV5-1, with a tentative D call TRBD1 (5 bases). Per germline, CDR1 SGHRS and CDR2 YFSETQ. The CDR3 extends over 14 amino acids. V gave up 2 bases and J gave up 8 bases, with 13 bases separating them. CDR3 amino acids: CASSFGREGEKLFF. The CDR3 region has the DNA TGCGCCAGCAGCTTCGGCAGGGAGGGGGAAAAACTGTTTTTT.

For this clone: An end of the junction does not agree with germline; a read error may underlie this. This chain connects TRBV10-3 to TRBJ2-3; tentatively, D is TRBD2 (6 bases). CDR1 and CDR2 (germline): ENHRY, SYGVKD. The length of the CDR3 is 14 residues. The CDR3 sequence is CAISGEGTSRGPFF. CDR3 DNA: TGTGCCATCAGTGGGGAAGGAACTAGCCGAGGACCCTTTTTT.

This clone turned up a few times. The chain has TRBV7-2 and TRBJ2-1, with D perhaps TRBD1 (6 bases). Per the germline V gene, CDR1 is SGHTA and CDR2 is FQGNSA. V was pared by 6 bases and J by 4 bases, with 13 bases between. The CDR3 consists of 14 residues. The CDR3: CASSPGQRYNEQFF. As DNA, the CDR3 is TGTGCCAGCAGTCCCGGACAGCGATACAATGAGCAGTTCTTC.

V is TRBV11-2 and J is TRBJ2-3; 7 bases match TRBD2. The trim removed 2 bases at V and 0 bases at J, leaving 2 bases unmatched. CDR1 SGHAT and CDR2 FQNNGV come from the germline V gene. The CDR3 loop spans 15 amino acids. The CDR3 DNA reads TGTGCCAGCAGCTTATCGGGACTAAGCACAGATACGCAGTATTTT. This gives the protein CASSLSGLSTDTQYF.

This chain links TRBV5-5 with TRBJ1-1; no definite D call. The CDR3 is made up of 15 amino acids. The V gene's germline CDR1 is SGHKS and CDR2 YYEKEE (reference sequence). V was pared by 2 bases and J by 0 bases, with 11 bases between. The CDR3 bases are TGTGCCAGCAGCTTCCTTCAGAACATGAACACTGAAGCTTTCTTT. This translates into CASSFLQNMNTEAFF.

V usage is TRBV6-4 and J usage is TRBJ2-3; possible D gene TRBD2, 5 bases. The length of the CDR3 is 14 residues. Germline values: CDR1 MRHNA, CDR2 SNTAGT. Trimming stripped 3 bases from V and 2 bases from J, with 9 bases between. CDR3 DNA sequence: TGTGCCAGCAGTGAGACGGACTCCACAGATACGCAGTATTTT. Residues: CASSETDSTDTQYF.

The chain links TRBV7-9 to TRBJ1-3; D gene ambiguous. Germline V gene sequence: CDR1 SEHNR, CDR2 FQNEAQ (reference sequence). The V end lost 8 bases, the J end lost 4 bases, and 12 bases lay between the germline ends. The CDR3 contains 13 residues. In nucleotides, the CDR3 is TGTGCCAGCCCCCCCGCCACAGGAAACACCATATATTTT. Its protein is CASPPATGNTIYF.

The chain links TRBV4-3 to TRBJ2-7, with D possibly being TRBD1 (5 bases). The CDR3 loop spans 13 amino acids. Germline CDR1 LGHNA, CDR2 YSLEER. Trimming left V 2 bases short and J 3 bases short, with 8 bases between. The CDR3 reads CASSQYRFYEQYF. The CDR3 DNA follows: TGCGCCAGCAGCCAATACAGGTTCTACGAGCAGTACTTC.